This T cell receptor beta chain was captured in a study of T cell responses to AZD1222 COVID-19 vaccine (dated by TCRdb to about 2021). Background for the entire study: Because spike-specific TCR depth and breadth did not differ between the two schedules, AZD1222 recipients who got a second dose at roughly 4 weeks were pooled with those who got a second dose at roughly 12 weeks. A total of just over 230 trial participants underwent TCR sequencing, of whom 207 received two doses of AZD1222 and 26 received two doses of the MenACWY control vaccine. Trial participants were enrolled by age into 18-55, 56-69 and 70-plus year subgroups, with approximately 150, 28 and 58 TCR-sequenced participants respectively. Study-level results and caveats: The whole spike protein was spanned by vaccine-associated CD4 TCRs, and dominant responses were seen in regions 160-218 and 743-854. The 56-69-year group was small, and its depth increase did not reach significance, likely because of low power. Conclusions about previously exposed vaccinees are limited because only a handful of AZD1222 recipients were SARS-CoV-2 seropositive at baseline. A significant rise in spike-specific TCR breadth and depth was observed after two AZD1222 doses relative to day 0 and relative to MenACWY recipients. Epitopes outside the regions mutated in the B.1.351 and B.1.1.7 variants were reportedly recognized by nearly half of the unique spike-specific TCRs. Because no day 14 peak-response samples were available, the repertoires could be characterized only after the peak T cell response. Participants were mostly white British and included more females than males, and it was suggested by the authors that clonal diversity may have been underestimated.

A single count supports this clone. Its antigen is still unknown. Per-base qualities were not stored, and no clone one base away is much larger. What this sample's time point label stands for: baseline before first vaccination. Samples from vaccinated people were obtained from the UK trials COV001 and COV002, which included a single-blind randomized controlled phase 2/3 trial of AZD1222 (ChAdOx1 nCoV-19) in healthy adults. For TCRbeta chain sequencing, PBMC samples from trial participants were taken at day 0 and at day 28 after the second dose. Here V drops 9 bases and J drops 4 bases, and the junction holds 11 bases not matched to any gene. The CDR3 measures 14 amino acids from cysteine to phenylalanine. Only the CDR3 portion is preserved as DNA: 42 bases, with reading frame beginning at the first base. CDR1 MNHEY and CDR2 SVGAGI were looked up in the germline V gene. The CDR3 regions of human TCRbeta chains were subjected to immunosequencing. The authors' pipeline ran thus. Repertoire TCRs were matched against a reference library of SARS-CoV-2-specific TCRs generated with the MIRA antigen-specificity platform. Breadth was defined as the fraction of unique TCRs that were SARS-CoV-2-associated. Depth was defined as the fraction of total T cells that were SARS-CoV-2-associated. Each spike-specific TCR was assigned to its reactive spike region and to a CD4 or CD8 class using the MIRA data. Log10-transformed breadth and depth values were compared by one-way ANOVA with Sidak's multiple comparisons tests. TCRdb retrieved this table from immuneACCESS and kept in-frame rearrangements only. Not all clones are present; in checked studies, unresolved V genes account for under half, and no reason is known for the remainder. The V and J calls and clone size come from that table; D and trimming were worked out from the DNA. This sample holds roughly 100,000 clones; about nine tenths were observed only once. Around 19% of the sample belongs to the ten largest clones.

The sequence was collected from an adult in good health. Here the sequenced sample was peripheral blood, taken on day 0 of AZD1222 vaccination. The V and J genes are TRBV6-5 and TRBJ1-1; TRBD1 agrees with 7 junctional bases. The CDR3 here reads CASRTTGVFTEAFF. The DNA sequence is given as TGTGCCAGTCGTACAACAGGGGTATTCACTGAAGCTTTCTTT.